This T cell receptor beta chain was sequenced for a study of T cell responses to AZD1222 COVID-19 vaccine. Study background: Investigators merged groups given second doses at roughly 4 or roughly 12 weeks.

This CDR3 has 15 amino acids. Germline lookup yields CDR1 SNHLY and CDR2 FYNNEI. V lost 0 bases, J lost 2 bases, and 3 bases stayed unmatched. TCRdb's copy holds only in-frame clones and misses some; the assay was immunoSEQ multiplex PCR. The data show about 110,000 clones, 90% seen once. This sample comprised peripheral blood, obtained on day 0 of AZD1222 vaccination. This clonotype was obtained from an adult in good health. The chain links TRBV2 to TRBJ2-7; TRBD2 aligns across 8 bases. CDR3 in amino acids: CASSEASGTTYEQYF. DNA of the CDR3: TGTGCCAGCAGTGAAGCTAGCGGGACCACCTACGAGCAGTACTTC.